This T cell receptor beta chain was captured in a study of blood T cell repertoires in COVID-19. Across the study: Researchers got acute and convalescent COVID-19 samples from the United States, Italy and Spain. T cells, B-cell-depleted T cells, or PBMCs provided the cDNA or gDNA that served as material.

Original processing methods: Reference gene primer amplification in the assay estimated nucleated cell counts. Only in-frame clones appear in the TCRdb table, and some are missing; sequencing was by immunoSEQ multiplex PCR. V, J and clone size reflect that table, while D and trimming were determined from the DNA. The repertoire holds tens of thousands of clones, roughly 79% seen once, with roughly 5.5% in the top ten. Germline V gene sequence: CDR1 SGHRS, CDR2 YFSETQ. The CDR3 consists of 14 residues. V lost 2 bases to trimming and J lost 4 bases, with 13 bases between them. The source is a woman aged 60-75 years with acute or convalescent COVID-19. The chain couples TRBV5-1 to TRBJ2-7; unclear D gene. Material for sequencing was peripheral blood. The CDR3 loop reads CASSFSRHRYEQYF. As DNA, the CDR3 is TGCGCCAGCAGCTTCTCGAGACACCGGTACGAGCAGTACTTC. Full variable domain (outside the CDR3, taken from reference TRBV5-1 and TRBJ2-7): KAGVTQTPRYLIKTRGQQVTLSCSPISGHRSVSWYQQTPGQGLQFLFEYFSETQRNKGNFPGRFSGRQFSNSRSEMNVSTLELGDSALYLCASSFSRHRYEQYFGPGTRLTVT.